The 24 T cell receptor beta chains given below trace back to one sample, sequenced in a study of CD8 T cells in ankylosing spondylitis. TCRdb re-derived calls from the 5' RACE reads in MiXCR, one entry per CDR3 protein. Seen here are 200,000 or so distinct CDR3 sequences, roughly 26% observed once, and the top ten hold under 8%. The source material was blood, either unsorted or a sorted T cell fraction (not recorded which). The receptors come from a male donor with ankylosing spondylitis or in good health (not recorded which).

This clonotype was observed at least ten times. The genes are TRBV5-1 and TRBJ2-1; 7 positions match TRBD2. Germline V lookup: CDR1 SGHRS, CDR2 YFSETQ. CDR3 length: 16 residues. The ends lost 5 bases at V and 5 bases at J; junction bases unmatched: 13. The CDR3 region has the DNA TGCGCCAGCAGATTCCCTAGCGGAGGGATAAACAATGAGCAGTTCTTC. This translates into CASRFPSGGINNEQFF.

There are many counts of this clonotype. The rearrangement uses TRBV12-3 or TRBV12-4 and TRBJ2-3; D might be TRBD2 (6 bases). The length of the CDR3 is 16 residues. The V end lost 5 bases, the J end lost 4 bases, and 19 bases lay between the germline ends. In DNA, the CDR3 is TGTGCCAGCAGTCCCGACAATGGGGGAGGTTCAGATACGCAGTATTTT. It encodes CASSPDNGGGSDTQYF.

The chain joins TRBV12-3 or TRBV12-4 to TRBJ2-3, with 11 bases lining up with TRBD1. The CDR3 extends over 18 amino acids. V lost 2 bases, J lost 0 bases, and 7 bases stayed unmatched. The CDR3 bases are TGTGCCAGCAGTTTATTCGGGACAGGGGGTTCGAGCACAGATACGCAGTATTTT. It encodes CASSLFGTGGSSTDTQYF.

The chain combines TRBV20-1 with TRBJ2-7; 8 positions match TRBD1. The germline V gene has CDR1 DFQATT and CDR2 SNEGSKA (reference sequence). The CDR3 loop spans 14 amino acids. V dropped 2 bases and J dropped 1; count of bases not matched to a gene: 4. CDR3 in amino acids: CSARRGTGSYEQYF. The CDR3 coding sequence is TGCAGTGCTAGACGCGGGACAGGTTCCTACGAGCAGTACTTC.

This clonotype was detected only a few times. This chain joins TRBV29-1 and TRBJ2-3, with a tentative D call TRBD2 (5 bases). Trimming took 3 bases from V and 5 from J, leaving 15 bases between them. The CDR3 totals 14 residues. Germline V lookup: CDR1 SQVTM, CDR2 ANQGSEA. CDR3 loop: CSVDWRSLGDTQYF. CDR3 nucleotide sequence: TGCAGCGTTGATTGGAGGAGCCTGGGAGATACGCAGTATTTT.

The rearrangement joins TRBV14 to TRBJ2-1; the D gene is possibly TRBD2 (6 bases). Germline assignment: CDR1 SGHDN and CDR2 FVKESK. The CDR3 has 15 amino acids. V gave up 4 bases and J gave up 9 bases, with 19 bases separating them. The CDR3 region has the DNA TGTGCCAGCAGCCTGGGACTCAGAGGGATATTTGAGCAGTTCTTC. Translating gives CASSLGLRGIFEQFF.

This clonotype was seen more than once but under ten times. CDR3 sequence reads: CSPAGTSGRNTQYF. The CDR3 DNA sequence: TGCAGCCCCGCCGGGACTAGCGGGAGAAATACGCAGTATTTT. The genes are TRBV20-1 and TRBJ2-3; 14 bases line up with TRBD2. In germline, CDR1 is DFQATT, CDR2 SNEGSKA (reference sequence). The CDR3 contains 14 residues.

This clonotype was found many times. The rearrangement uses TRBV7-9 and TRBJ2-5; a weak D match, TRBD1 (6 bases). There are 13 residues in the CDR3. V lost 5 bases and J lost 9, with 16 bases in between. CDR1 SEHNR and CDR2 FQNEAQ come from the germline V gene (reference sequence). DNA of the CDR3: TGTGCCAGCAGCAGGACAGAGACTTGGGCCCAGTACTTC. This codes for CASSRTETWAQYF.

This clonotype was recorded many times. V is TRBV12-3 or TRBV12-4 and J is TRBJ1-2; no definite D call. Trimming cost V 0 bases and J 4 bases, with 9 bases left between them. The CDR3 is 14 residues long. This CDR3 is CASSLASGIYGYTF. The CDR3 nucleotides are TGTGCCAGCAGTTTAGCGAGTGGAATCTATGGCTACACCTTC.

This clonotype was picked up many times. The V and J genes are TRBV9 and TRBJ1-5; 9 bases line up with TRBD1. The ends lost 3 bases at V and 6 bases at J; junction bases unmatched: 4. Germline values: CDR1 SGDLS, CDR2 YYNGEE. This CDR3 comprises 14 residues. CDR3 sequence reads: CASSADRGGQPQHF. Written as DNA, the CDR3 is TGTGCCAGCAGCGCGGACAGGGGAGGTCAGCCCCAGCATTTT.

There are a few counts of this clonotype. The rearrangement uses TRBV12-3 or TRBV12-4 and TRBJ2-1; tentatively, D is TRBD1 (5 bases). V lost 4 bases to trimming and J lost 9 bases, with 19 bases between them. The CDR3 length is 15 residues. CDR3 residues: CASSSLASLRGEQFF. CDR3 coding DNA: TGTGCCAGCAGTTCCTTAGCCTCCCTTAGGGGTGAGCAGTTCTTC.

This clonotype was seen at least ten times. The chain uses TRBV7-2 and TRBJ2-3; 13 bases are shared with TRBD2. Germline CDR1 and CDR2: SGHTA and FQGNSA. CDR3 length: 17 residues. The trim removed 2 bases at V and 6 bases at J, leaving 8 bases unmatched. The CDR3 region is CASSLPSGLAGRDTQYF. In nucleotides, the CDR3 is TGTGCCAGCAGCTTACCCTCGGGACTAGCGGGAAGGGATACGCAGTATTTT.

This chain uses TRBV28 with TRBJ2-2; D uncertain. CDR1 is MDHEN, CDR2 SYDVKM, per germline. This CDR3 is built from 12 residues. V was shortened by 6 bases and J by 11 bases, with 13 bases between the two germline ends. The CDR3 region is CASSPSAYELFF. For the CDR3, the DNA is TGTGCCAGCAGCCCCAGTGCGTACGAGCTGTTTTTT.

This clonotype was observed many times. Written as DNA, the CDR3 is TGTGCCAGCAGCTTAGCGACATATTCGACCCAGTACTTC. Residues: CASSLATYSTQYF. The chain uses TRBV7-9 and TRBJ2-5; D is unresolved. Germline V gives CDR1 SEHNR, CDR2 FQNEAQ (reference sequence). The CDR3 runs 13 residues. Trimming took 0 bases from V and 7 from J, leaving 9 bases between them.

This clonotype was seen repeatedly, ten times or more. The genes are TRBV7-2 and TRBJ2-1; TRBD2 is a possible D gene (6 bases). Germline-derived CDR1 and CDR2 are SGHTA and FQGNSA. The length of the CDR3 is 15 residues. V lost 1 base and J lost 5, with 12 bases in between. CDR3 loop: CASSLVAGPDNEQFF. CDR3 nucleotide sequence: TGTGCCAGCAGCTTAGTTGCGGGACCCGACAATGAGCAGTTCTTC.

This chain connects TRBV12-3 or TRBV12-4 to TRBJ2-1; TRBD2 matches 12 bases. The CDR3 runs 15 residues. The V gene end was trimmed by 3 bases and the J gene end by 6 bases; junction bases not matched to a gene: 3. Here the CDR3 reads CASSFLAGGSNEQFF. For the CDR3, the DNA is TGTGCCAGCAGTTTTCTAGCGGGAGGGAGCAATGAGCAGTTCTTC.

This clonotype was detected only a few times. The J gene is TRBJ1-4, the V gene TRBV29-1; TRBD1 aligns across 7 bases. This CDR3 has 13 amino acids. Germline V lookup: CDR1 SQVTM, CDR2 ANQGSEA. V shed 5 bases and J 6 bases; nucleotides not matched to a gene: 6. CDR3 residues: CSVHRGNDEKLFF. CDR3 coding DNA: TGCAGCGTTCACAGGGGAAATGATGAAAAACTGTTTTTT.

V and J are TRBV4-3 and TRBJ2-4; D not resolved. This CDR3 spans 16 amino acids. Trimming removed 0 bases from V and 1 base from J, with 10 bases in between. Germline CDR1 and CDR2: LGHNA and YSLEER. The CDR3 region has the DNA TGCGCCAGCAGCCAAGATCGGGTGGGGGCCAAAAACATTCAGTACTTC. Translating gives CASSQDRVGAKNIQYF.

This clonotype was detected many times. The chain recombines TRBV27 with TRBJ2-3; D call uncertain. The germline V gene has CDR1 MNHEY and CDR2 SMNVEV (reference sequence). This CDR3 is built from 12 residues. The V end was cut by 6 bases, the J end by 6 bases, with 10 bases between. In DNA form, the CDR3 reads TGTGCCAGCAGCCTAATTTCGGATACGCAGTATTTT. Its protein product is CASSLISDTQYF.

This chain joins TRBV20-1 and TRBJ2-7; D uncertain. CDR1 and CDR2 from the germline V gene are DFQATT and SNEGSKA (reference sequence). The CDR3 is made up of 14 amino acids. V lost 6 bases to trimming and J lost 0 bases, with 15 bases between them. In DNA, the CDR3 is TGCAGTGCCACAGCCGTGGATTTCTCCTACGAGCAGTACTTC. Protein product: CSATAVDFSYEQYF.

To note about this clonotype: Possible read error: a much larger clone is one base away. The chain links TRBV20-1 to TRBJ2-1, with TRBD2 as a possible D gene (5 bases). The germline V gene has CDR1 DFQATT and CDR2 SNEGSKA (reference sequence). The V and J ends lost 5 bases and 0 bases respectively, with 17 bases between them. The CDR3 is 16 residues long. The chain's CDR3 is CSAWLRTASSYNEQFF. The DNA of the CDR3 is TGCAGTGCTTGGTTACGGACTGCTAGCTCCTACAATGAGCAGTTCTTC.

Comments on this clonotype: A much more abundant neighbour one base away suggests this may be a read error. The chain has TRBV12-3 or TRBV12-4 and TRBJ2-2, with TRBD2 matching 10 bases. The CDR3 is 15 residues long. The CDR3 loop reads CASREREGRTGGLFF. The CDR3 coding sequence is TGTGCCAGCAGAGAGCGGGAGGGCCGTACCGGGGGGCTGTTTTTT.

The chain joins TRBV12-3 or TRBV12-4 to TRBJ2-1; tentative D call: TRBD2 (5 bases). The length of the CDR3 is 12 residues. Trimming pared 2 bases from V and 9 bases from J, leaving 8 bases between. The CDR3 reads CASSLTRVEQFF. CDR3 DNA: TGTGCCAGCAGTTTAACTAGGGTTGAGCAGTTCTTC.

This clonotype was picked up a small number of times. CDR3 sequence reads: CATSDSSRDSRGEQYF. In DNA, the CDR3 is TGTGCCACCAGTGATTCCAGCCGGGACTCCCGGGGCGAGCAGTACTTC. The gene calls are TRBV24-1 and TRBJ2-7; the D gene is possibly TRBD2 (6 bases). Germline CDR1 is KGHDR and CDR2 is SFDVKD. The CDR3 runs 16 residues. Trimming took 2 bases from V and 6 from J, leaving 19 bases between them.